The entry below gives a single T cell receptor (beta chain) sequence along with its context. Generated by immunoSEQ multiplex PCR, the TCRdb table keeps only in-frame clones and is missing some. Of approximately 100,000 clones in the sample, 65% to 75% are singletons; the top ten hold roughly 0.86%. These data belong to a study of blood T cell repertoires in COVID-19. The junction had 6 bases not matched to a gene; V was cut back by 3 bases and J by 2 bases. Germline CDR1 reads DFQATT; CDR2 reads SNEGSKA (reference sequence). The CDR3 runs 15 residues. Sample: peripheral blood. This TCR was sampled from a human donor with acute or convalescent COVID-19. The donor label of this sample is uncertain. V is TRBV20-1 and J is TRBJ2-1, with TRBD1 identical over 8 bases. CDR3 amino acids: CSASQGAVAYNEQFF. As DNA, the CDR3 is TGCAGTGCTAGTCAGGGGGCCGTGGCCTACAATGAGCAGTTCTTC.